This T cell receptor (beta chain) was captured by sequencing in a study of shared clonotypes between healthy human individuals. Remarks on this clone: Its specificity is not known.

Whole-study results and caveats: Sharing of clonotypes among donors was expected to vary with sequencing depth.

Clones were sequenced by immunoSEQ multiplex PCR, and TCRdb holds only the in-frame ones, with some missing. The sample carries millions of clones, approximately 95% recorded once. The receptor was derived from a man younger than 30 in good health. Some clones in this sample may be carry-over from other donors' samples. Specimen: naive CD4+ T cells from PBMCs. Subset noted: CD45RA+ positively selected.

CDR3 sequence (DNA): TGTGCCAGCAGCTCGGTCGGGGGGCGAACGCAGTATTTT. Residues: CASSSVGGRTQYF. This rearrangement joins TRBV5-4 to TRBJ2-3, with a possible D match to TRBD2 (7 bases). From germline, CDR1 is SGHNT and CDR2 YYREEE (reference sequence). The CDR3 totals 13 residues. Trimming pared 3 bases from V and 9 bases from J, leaving 14 bases between.